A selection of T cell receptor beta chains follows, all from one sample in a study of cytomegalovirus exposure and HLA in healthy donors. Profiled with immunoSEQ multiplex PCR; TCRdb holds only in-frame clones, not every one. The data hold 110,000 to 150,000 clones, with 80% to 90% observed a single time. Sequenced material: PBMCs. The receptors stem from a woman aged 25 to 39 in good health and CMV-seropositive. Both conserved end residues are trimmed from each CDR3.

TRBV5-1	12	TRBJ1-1	ASNEAAGNTEAF
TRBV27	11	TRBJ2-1	ASSWGSYNEQF
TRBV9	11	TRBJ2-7	ASRGLAGGSEY
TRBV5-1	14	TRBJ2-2	ASSLVVAGPQGELF
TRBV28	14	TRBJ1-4	ASSPPTGSGDEKLF
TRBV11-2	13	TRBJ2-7	ASSPGLAGSYEQY
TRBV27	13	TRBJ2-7	ASSPGTSGFYEQY
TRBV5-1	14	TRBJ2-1	ASSTSGRGSYNEQF
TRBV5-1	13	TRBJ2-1	ASSLEAGFGNEQF
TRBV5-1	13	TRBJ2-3	ASSWGQGGIDTQY
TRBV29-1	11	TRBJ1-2	SVEWTGGRGYT
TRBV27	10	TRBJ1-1	ASSTGYTEAF
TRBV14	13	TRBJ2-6	ASSLTGIGANVLT
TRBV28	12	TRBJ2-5	ASTAPDRQETQY
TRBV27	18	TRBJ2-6	ASSPSSGGAWRAGANVLT
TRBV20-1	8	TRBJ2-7	SAYSYEQY
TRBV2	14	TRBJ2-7	ASSGGPQRPRYEQY
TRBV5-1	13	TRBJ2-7	ASSRGTGGGYEQY
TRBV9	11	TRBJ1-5	ASSVDEDQPQH
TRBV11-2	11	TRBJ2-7	ASSPLWRHEQY
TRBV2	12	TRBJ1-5	ASSEGQWNQPQH
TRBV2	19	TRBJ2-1	ASSERFMTSGGPRKHNEQF
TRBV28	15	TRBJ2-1	ASSSTGGSVPYNEQF
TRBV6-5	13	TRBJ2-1	ASSWTSGRRNEQF
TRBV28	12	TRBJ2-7	ASSPTGSAYEQY
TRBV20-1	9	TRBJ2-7	SARRVYEQY
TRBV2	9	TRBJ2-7	ASARGYEQY
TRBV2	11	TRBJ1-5	ASGTFEGEPQH
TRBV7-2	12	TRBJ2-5	ASMWSSGGETQY
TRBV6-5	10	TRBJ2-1	ASKGGTNEQF
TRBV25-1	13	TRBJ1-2	ASSLTGAGGLGYT
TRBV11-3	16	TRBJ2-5	ASSLTIKTTGGQETQY
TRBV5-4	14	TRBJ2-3	ASSPGVTSMTDTQY
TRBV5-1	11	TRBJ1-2	ASSLEQAYGYT
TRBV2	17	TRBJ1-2	ASSEALGTRGFRNYGYT
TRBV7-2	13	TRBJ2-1	ASSFTRQGHNEQF
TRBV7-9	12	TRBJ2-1	ASSSQGAYNEQF
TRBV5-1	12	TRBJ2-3	ASSPSLSADTQY
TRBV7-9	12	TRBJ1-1	ASSSGPRGTEAF
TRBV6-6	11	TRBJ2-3	ATNSGNTDTQY
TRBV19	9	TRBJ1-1	ASAYREEAF
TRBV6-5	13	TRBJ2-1	ASSYSRGGSNEQF
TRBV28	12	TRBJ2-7	ASSSPGLDYEQY
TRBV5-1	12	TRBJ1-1	ATQQGDSNTEAF
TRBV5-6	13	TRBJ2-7	ASSDGTSGSDEQY
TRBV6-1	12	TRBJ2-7	ASSEVGLRYEQY